This T cell receptor beta chain was found in a study of T cell responses to AZD1222 COVID-19 vaccine. Study-wide points: Among spike-specific TCRs, nearly half reportedly target unmutated variant regions. Repertoire collection took place solely once the T cell response had peaked.

Clones were read by immunoSEQ multiplex PCR, and TCRdb kept only the in-frame ones, dropping some. Of 120,000 to 150,000 clones in the sample, roughly 89% were seen once. On this clone: Its matching antigen is unknown.

This CDR3 contains 15 residues. Germline V gene data show CDR1 as SGHNT and CDR2 as YYREEE (reference sequence). V lost 0 bases, J lost 2 bases, and 11 bases lay in between. The receptor comes from an adult in good health. This sample comprised peripheral blood, obtained on day 0 of AZD1222 vaccination. This rearrangement joins TRBV5-4 to TRBJ1-1, with a tentative D call TRBD1 (5 bases). CDR3: CASSLAGRGNTEAFF. The CDR3 nucleotides are TGTGCCAGCAGCTTGGCCGGGAGGGGCAACACTGAAGCTTTCTTT. The whole variable domain, filled in from reference TRBV5-4 and TRBJ1-1, reads ETGVTQSPTHLIKTRGQQVTLRCSSQSGHNTVSWYQQALGQGPQFIFQYYREEENGRGNFPPRFSGLQFPNYSSELNVNALELDDSALYLCASSLAGRGNTEAFFGQGTRLTVV.